This T cell receptor (beta chain) is from a study of monozygotic twins with inflammatory bowel disease. Comment on this clonotype: Its antigen is not known.

Study results and limitations: Distinction of different T cell subtypes was not possible. Twin concordance left repertoire similarity unchanged, with limited power a possible explanation for this lack of difference. Using the inverse Simpson index, IBD patients had lower TCRbeta diversity than healthy co-twins.

TCRdb reanalyzed the 5' RACE reads and collapses them to one entry per CDR3 protein, without DNA. This sample's table has nearly 450,000 distinct CDR3 sequences. From germline, CDR1 is SGHTA and CDR2 FQGTGA. The CDR3 runs 15 residues. The J gene is TRBJ2-2, the V gene TRBV7-3; TCRdb names TRBD2, which stays unverified in the absence of DNA. The sequence was collected from a human donor with ulcerative colitis or Crohn's disease, or a healthy co-twin of an affected twin (not recorded which). The source material was blood. Here the CDR3 reads CASSSAGGHTGELFF.